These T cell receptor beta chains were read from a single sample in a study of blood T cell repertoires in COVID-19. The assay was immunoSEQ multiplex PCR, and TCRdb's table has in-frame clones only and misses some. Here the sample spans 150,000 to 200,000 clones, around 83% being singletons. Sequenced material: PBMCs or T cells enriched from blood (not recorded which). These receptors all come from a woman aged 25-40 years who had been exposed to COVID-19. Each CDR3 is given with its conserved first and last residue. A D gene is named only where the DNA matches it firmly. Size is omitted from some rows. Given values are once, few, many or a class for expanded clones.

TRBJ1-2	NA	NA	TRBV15	TGTGCCACCAGCACGACAGGTGGCGGCTATGGCTACACCTTC	CATSTTGGGYGYTF
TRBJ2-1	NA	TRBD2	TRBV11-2	TGTGCCAGCAGCTCAGGGACTAGCGGAGCTTACAATGAGCAGTTCTTC	CASSSGTSGAYNEQFF
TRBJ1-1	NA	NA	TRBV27	TGTGCCAGCAGTTTAATATTCCCTCCATCAGTTCGGAGCTTGAACACTGAAGCTTTCTTT	CASSLIFPPSVRSLNTEAFF
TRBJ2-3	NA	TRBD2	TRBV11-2	TGTGCCAGCAGCCACCACGGACTAGCCATAAGCACAGATACGCAGTATTTT	CASSHHGLAISTDTQYF
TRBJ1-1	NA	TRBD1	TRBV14	TGTGCCAGCGGCTACGGGACAGGGTTTTATACTGAAGCTTTCTTT	CASGYGTGFYTEAFF
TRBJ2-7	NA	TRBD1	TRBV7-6	TGTGCCAGCAGCTTAGTCTGGACAGGGTTTAAAGACGAGCAGTACTTC	CASSLVWTGFKDEQYF
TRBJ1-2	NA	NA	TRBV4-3	TGCGCCAGCAGCCAAGAGGCCCTGAACTATGGCTACACCTTC	CASSQEALNYGYTF
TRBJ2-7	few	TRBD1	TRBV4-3	TGCGCCAGCAGCCACGGGACAGGGGGCAAGGGGGAGCAGTACTTC	CASSHGTGGKGEQYF
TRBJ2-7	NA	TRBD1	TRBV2	TGTGCCTTACGGGACAGCTCCTACGAGCAGTACTTC	CALRDSSYEQYF
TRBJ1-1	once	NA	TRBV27	TGTGCCAGCAGTTTAGGGGGGAGGAACACTGAAGCTTTCTTT	CASSLGGRNTEAFF
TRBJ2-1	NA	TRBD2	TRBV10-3	TGTGCCATCAGTGAGAGTGAAGCGGGGGCACCCTACAATGAGCAGTTCTTC	CAISESEAGAPYNEQFF
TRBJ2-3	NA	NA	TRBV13	TGTGCCAGCAGCCCCCCCGTCGGGGGGCACACAGATACGCAGTATTTT	CASSPPVGGHTDTQYF
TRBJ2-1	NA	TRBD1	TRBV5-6	TGTGCCAGCAGCTTGGTGGACAGGGGGGATGAGCAGTTCTTC	CASSLVDRGDEQFF
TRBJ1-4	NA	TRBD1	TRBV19	TGTGCCAGTAGTCTTGGGACAGGTGAAAAACTGTTTTTT	CASSLGTGEKLFF
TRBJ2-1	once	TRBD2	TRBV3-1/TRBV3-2	TGTGCCAGCAGCCAAGATCTTCCGGGGGGGCCGGGCAATGAGCAGTTCTTC	CASSQDLPGGPGNEQFF
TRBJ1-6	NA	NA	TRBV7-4	TGTGCCAGCAGCTTAGAGGAGGGCCCCTGGTATTCACCCCTCCACTTT	CASSLEEGPWYSPLHF
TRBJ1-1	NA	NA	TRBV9	TGTGCCAGCAGCGTAAGGCTCGGGGGGACATCGAACCCCACTGAAGCTTTCTTT	CASSVRLGGTSNPTEAFF
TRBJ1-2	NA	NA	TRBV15	TGTGCCACAACTGAAGGGGCTAACTATGGCTACACCTTC	CATTEGANYGYTF
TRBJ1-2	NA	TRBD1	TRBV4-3	TGCGCCAGCAGCCAAGATCGGAGGGGGCTCGGGGGCTACACCTTC	CASSQDRRGLGGYTF
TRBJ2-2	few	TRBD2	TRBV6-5	TGTGCCAGCAGTTATCATCTAGCGGGCGGGACCGGGGAGCTGTTTTTT	CASSYHLAGGTGELFF
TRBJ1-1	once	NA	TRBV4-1	TGCGCCAGCAGCCAAGGTGCCGCGGTGAACACTGAAGCTTTCTTT	CASSQGAAVNTEAFF
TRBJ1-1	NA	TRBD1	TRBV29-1	TGCAGCGTTGGGGACAGGGAAGCTTTCTTT	CSVGDREAFF
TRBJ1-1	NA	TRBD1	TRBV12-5	TGTGCTAGTGGTTTACGTGGACAGGGGGCGATCACTGAAGCTTTCTTT	CASGLRGQGAITEAFF
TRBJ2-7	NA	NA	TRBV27	TGTGCCAGCAGTTGGTCAGGGGCGAACTACGAGCAGTACTTC	CASSWSGANYEQYF
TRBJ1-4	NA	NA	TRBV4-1	TGCGCCAGCAGCCAGAACAGGTGGGGAGAAAAACTGTTTTTT	CASSQNRWGEKLFF
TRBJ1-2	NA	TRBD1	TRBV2	TGTGCCACTTCGGTTTCGGGACAGAGTAACTATGGCTACACCTTC	CATSVSGQSNYGYTF
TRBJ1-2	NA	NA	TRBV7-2	TGTGCCAGCAGCCTAACAGCCAGGGTAACGGACTATGGCTACACCTTC	CASSLTARVTDYGYTF
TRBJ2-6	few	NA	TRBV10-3	TGTGCCATCAGTGAGGATAACAGGTCTAGGTCGCCCGGAGCCAACGTCCTGACTTTC	CAISEDNRSRSPGANVLTF
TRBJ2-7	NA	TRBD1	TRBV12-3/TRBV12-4	TGTGCCAGCAGTCCCACAGGGGGCTACGAGCAGTACTTC	CASSPTGGYEQYF
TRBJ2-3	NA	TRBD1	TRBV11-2	TGTGCCAGCAGCTTAGTCCAGGGGGTGGGGTTGGCTGACACAGATACGCAGTATTTT	CASSLVQGVGLADTDTQYF
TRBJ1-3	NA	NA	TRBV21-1	TGTGCCAGCAGCAAAGGGGGACAGGGCCGCTCTGGAAACACCATATATTTT	CASSKGGQGRSGNTIYF
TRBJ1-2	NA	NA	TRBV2	TGTGCCAGCAGTGAACGTCAGGGGTACTATGGCTACACCTTC	CASSERQGYYGYTF
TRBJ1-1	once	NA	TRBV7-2	TGTGCCAGCAGCCCGCAGTACGAAGCTTTCTTT	CASSPQYEAFF
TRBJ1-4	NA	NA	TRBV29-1	TGCAGCGTTCCAGGGGACGACGAAAAACTGTTTTTT	CSVPGDDEKLFF
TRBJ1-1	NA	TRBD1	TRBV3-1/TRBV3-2	TGTGCCAGCAGCGGGACAGGGGACCGCGAAGCTTTCTTT	CASSGTGDREAFF
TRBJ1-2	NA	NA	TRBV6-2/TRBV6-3	TGTGCCAGCAGTCCCCCTCAGGGTCCTCGTCGATATGGCTACACCTTC	CASSPPQGPRRYGYTF
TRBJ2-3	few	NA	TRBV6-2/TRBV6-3	TGTGCCAGCAGTTACGGGCAGGGCACAGATACGCAGTATTTT	CASSYGQGTDTQYF
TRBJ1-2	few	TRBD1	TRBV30	TGTGCCTGGAGTAGGGGACAGGAGAACTATGGCTACACCTTC	CAWSRGQENYGYTF
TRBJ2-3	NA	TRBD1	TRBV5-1	TGCGCCAGCAGCTTGGGGCAGGGGGTCGATACGCAGTATTTT	CASSLGQGVDTQYF
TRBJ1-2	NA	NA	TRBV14	TGTGCCAGCAGCCAAGATCTCCAGGGAAGGAATGGCTACACCTTC	CASSQDLQGRNGYTF
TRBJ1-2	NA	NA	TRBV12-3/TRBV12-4	TGTGCCAGCAGTTTACAGGGAAAATATGGCTACACCTTC	CASSLQGKYGYTF
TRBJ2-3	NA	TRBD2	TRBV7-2	TGTGCCAGCAGCTTAGCTAGCGGGGTCACAGATACGCAGTATTTT	CASSLASGVTDTQYF
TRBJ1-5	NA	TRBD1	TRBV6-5	TGTGCCAGTTCGACAGGGTCCAATCAGCCCCAGCATTTT	CASSTGSNQPQHF
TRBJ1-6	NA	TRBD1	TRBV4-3	TGCGCCAGCAGCCAAGAGGGACAGGGTAATTCACCCCTCCACTTT	CASSQEGQGNSPLHF
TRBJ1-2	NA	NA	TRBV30	TGTGCCTGGAGTTACAGGGCCTATGGCTACACCTTC	CAWSYRAYGYTF
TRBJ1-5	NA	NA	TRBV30	TGTGCCTGGAGTTTGACGGCACTAGGAAATCAGCCCCAGCATTTT	CAWSLTALGNQPQHF
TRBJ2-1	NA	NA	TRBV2	TGTGCCAACACCCGATCCACCAATGAGCAGTTCTTC	CANTRSTNEQFF
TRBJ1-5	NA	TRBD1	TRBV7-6	TGTGCCAGCAGCTCAACAGGGGGCCCCTATTATAGCAATCAGCCCCAGCATTTT	CASSSTGGPYYSNQPQHF
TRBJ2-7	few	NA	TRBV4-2	TGTGCCAGCAGCCAAGAGGTGGGGGGGCCCTACGAGCAGTACTTC	CASSQEVGGPYEQYF
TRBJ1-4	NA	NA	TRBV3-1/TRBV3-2	TGTGCCAGCAGCCAAGCTCTTACAGGAGCTGCGCGACTGTTTTTT	CASSQALTGAARLFF
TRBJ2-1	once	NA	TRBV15	TGTGCCACCAGCGGATACCGGGACTCCAATGAGCAGTTCTTC	CATSGYRDSNEQFF
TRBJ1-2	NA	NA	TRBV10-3	TGTGCCATCAGTGAGTCGACAGCTACCGTTAACTATGGCTACACCTTC	CAISESTATVNYGYTF